The present entry profiles one T cell receptor (beta chain) with its context. In its sample, this clonotype was seen many times. The antigen this receptor binds is unknown. No base quality information exists; no much larger clone differs at one position. Blood RNA was extracted from unsorted whole blood using TRIzol reagent, and germline DNA was obtained with the DNeasy Blood & Tissue kit. At the time of sampling, the patients were treatment-naive and had chronic HBV infection. Before surgery, approximately 3.6 milliliters of peripheral blood were drawn into K2EDTA tubes. This sample stems from a study of tumor-infiltrating lymphocytes in primary liver carcinoma (dated by TCRdb to 2016 to 2017). With respect to the entire study: Surgical resection was performed in China between 2015 and March 2016 on about 5 patients with histopathologically diagnosed primary liver carcinoma. Tumors of the five patients were stage T1-T3 N0M0 with maximum diameters of 4.2 to 10 cm. TCRbeta repertoire sequencing, expression microarrays and whole-exome sequencing were combined in the study across five regions of each liver tumor, with adjacent normal tissue and blood also included. A total of 35 or so specimens from 5 patients underwent TCRbeta repertoire sequencing, comprising about 25 tumor regions, 5 adjacent noncancerous liver tissues and 5 peripheral blood samples. Of the five patients (three men and two women, aged 30 to 69 years), four had hepatocellular carcinoma and one had combined HCC and intrahepatic cholangiocarcinoma. Each sample produced roughly 3.65 to 7.5 million productive TCRbeta reads, and read depth showed no significant difference between tissue types. Technical replicate repertoires showed high reproducibility, with mean shared-clone rates roughly 0.89 and correlation coefficients above 0.95.

Points the paper makes about the study in general: Because only the TCR beta chain was sequenced and unpaired alpha chains were not captured, true repertoire diversity is likely underestimated. Bulk unsorted samples precluded comparing CD4+ and CD8+ T cell repertoires. Consistent with antigen-driven expansion, pairs of tumor regions showed higher repertoire overlap (mean roughly 35%) than either tumor-adjacent pairs (around 17%) or tumor-blood pairs (roughly 15%). Only five patients were included in the study, and the authors note that the findings should be validated in a larger study. The top 250 clones accounted for a significantly greater share of the repertoire in tumors than in blood (p = 0.039).

Using a constant-region primer and ProtoScript II reverse transcriptase, TCRbeta-specific cDNA was reverse-transcribed from approximately 500 ng total RNA. TCRbeta libraries were built with three nested multiplex PCR rounds, a slightly modified ARM-PCR procedure. Each of the first two PCR rounds ran for 10 cycles and used multiplex TRBV1-TRBV30 forward primers together with a Cbeta reverse primer. Sample barcodes and Illumina adapters were added in a final 25-cycle PCR with Deep VentR polymerase. Amplicons of 200-500 bp were gel-purified with a QIAquick gel extraction kit before sequencing. An Illumina HiSeq 2500 was used to sequence the TCRbeta amplicons, generating 250-bp paired-end reads. Processing in the source paper ran as follows. Reads were quality-trimmed with Trimmomatic v0.33, and paired reads were merged with FLASH v1.2.11 to recover full CDR3 sequences. V, D and J germline segments were assigned to the rearranged TCRbeta sequences by MiGEC v1.2.1b. Clonotype statistics and Shannon-Wiener diversity indices were computed with VDJtools v1.0.0. Except for diversity analysis, only each sample's 250 most abundant clonotypes were used in subsequent analyses to reduce sampling bias. TCRdb trimmed public reads at Q25 via fastp, called clones via MiXCR and kept in-frame beta chains. Identical CDR3 proteins give one entry, which carries the most common genes and DNA. These V and J calls rely on TCRdb rather than the paper's analysis. This sample lists about 200,000 distinct CDR3 sequences; about two thirds were detected once. Together, the top ten hold 5.5% to 9% of the sample.

The germline V and J ends show losses of 5 bases and 1 base respectively, and no gene match explains 9 bases of the junction. The CDR3 sequence holds 18 residues, the cysteine and phenylalanine included. The kept DNA is CDR3 alone, 54 bases in frame from the first base. CDR1 SGHAT and CDR2 FQNNGV were looked up in the germline V gene. The chain couples TRBV11-2 to TRBJ2-7, and 15 bases in between align with TRBD2. The sequenced sample was peripheral blood. This TCR derives from a woman aged 60-70 years with primary liver carcinoma and hepatitis B virus infection. DNA sequence: TGTGCCAGCAGCCCCTGGGGGACTAGCGGGGGGAGGTCCTACGAGCAGTACTTC. Translated, it reads CASSPWGTSGGRSYEQYF.